This TCR beta chain was identified during a study of T cells in localized non-small cell lung cancer. The repertoire was sequenced with immunoSEQ multiplex PCR; TCRdb's copy has only in-frame clones and lacks some. The sample lists 45,000 to 60,000 clones, roughly 80% occurring once. V lost 2 bases and J 5 bases, leaving 10 bases between the germline ends. From germline, CDR1 is SGHNT and CDR2 YYREEE (reference sequence). The CDR3 has 13 amino acids. This clone was seen once. The sequencing here drew on PBMCs, taken before any cancer treatment. The TCR comes from a woman aged 40 to 75 with stage II lung adenocarcinoma. V usage is TRBV5-4 and J usage is TRBJ1-2; D is unclear. For the CDR3, the DNA is TGTGCCAGCAGCTTTGGGCAGCTGTATGGCTACACCTTC. The encoded protein is CASSFGQLYGYTF.